This T cell receptor beta chain was profiled in a study of cytomegalovirus exposure and HLA in healthy donors. Study findings and constraints: When a later analysis was performed, an Asian-associated ancestry cluster reportedly had fewer N-insertions than the roughly 630-donor mean.

Concerning this clone itself: Antigen: not known.

The germline gives CDR1 LNHDA, CDR2 SQIVND (reference sequence). V gave up 5 bases and J gave up 9 bases, with 11 bases separating them. The CDR3 totals 12 residues. Primers included in the PCR were 60 Vbeta and 13 Jbeta primers. This table comes from immunoSEQ multiplex PCR, and its TCRdb copy is limited to in-frame clones, with some not included. Among about 100,000 clones, roughly 76% were seen once, and the ten largest hold 15% to 20%. The chain joins TRBV19 to TRBJ1-5; D uncertain. Sequencing was done on a sample of PBMCs. The sequence was obtained from a woman in her fifties or sixties in good health and CMV-seropositive. The CDR3 DNA sequence: TGTGCCAGTAGTTCAATCAGATCGCCCCAGCATTTT. Protein product: CASSSIRSPQHF.